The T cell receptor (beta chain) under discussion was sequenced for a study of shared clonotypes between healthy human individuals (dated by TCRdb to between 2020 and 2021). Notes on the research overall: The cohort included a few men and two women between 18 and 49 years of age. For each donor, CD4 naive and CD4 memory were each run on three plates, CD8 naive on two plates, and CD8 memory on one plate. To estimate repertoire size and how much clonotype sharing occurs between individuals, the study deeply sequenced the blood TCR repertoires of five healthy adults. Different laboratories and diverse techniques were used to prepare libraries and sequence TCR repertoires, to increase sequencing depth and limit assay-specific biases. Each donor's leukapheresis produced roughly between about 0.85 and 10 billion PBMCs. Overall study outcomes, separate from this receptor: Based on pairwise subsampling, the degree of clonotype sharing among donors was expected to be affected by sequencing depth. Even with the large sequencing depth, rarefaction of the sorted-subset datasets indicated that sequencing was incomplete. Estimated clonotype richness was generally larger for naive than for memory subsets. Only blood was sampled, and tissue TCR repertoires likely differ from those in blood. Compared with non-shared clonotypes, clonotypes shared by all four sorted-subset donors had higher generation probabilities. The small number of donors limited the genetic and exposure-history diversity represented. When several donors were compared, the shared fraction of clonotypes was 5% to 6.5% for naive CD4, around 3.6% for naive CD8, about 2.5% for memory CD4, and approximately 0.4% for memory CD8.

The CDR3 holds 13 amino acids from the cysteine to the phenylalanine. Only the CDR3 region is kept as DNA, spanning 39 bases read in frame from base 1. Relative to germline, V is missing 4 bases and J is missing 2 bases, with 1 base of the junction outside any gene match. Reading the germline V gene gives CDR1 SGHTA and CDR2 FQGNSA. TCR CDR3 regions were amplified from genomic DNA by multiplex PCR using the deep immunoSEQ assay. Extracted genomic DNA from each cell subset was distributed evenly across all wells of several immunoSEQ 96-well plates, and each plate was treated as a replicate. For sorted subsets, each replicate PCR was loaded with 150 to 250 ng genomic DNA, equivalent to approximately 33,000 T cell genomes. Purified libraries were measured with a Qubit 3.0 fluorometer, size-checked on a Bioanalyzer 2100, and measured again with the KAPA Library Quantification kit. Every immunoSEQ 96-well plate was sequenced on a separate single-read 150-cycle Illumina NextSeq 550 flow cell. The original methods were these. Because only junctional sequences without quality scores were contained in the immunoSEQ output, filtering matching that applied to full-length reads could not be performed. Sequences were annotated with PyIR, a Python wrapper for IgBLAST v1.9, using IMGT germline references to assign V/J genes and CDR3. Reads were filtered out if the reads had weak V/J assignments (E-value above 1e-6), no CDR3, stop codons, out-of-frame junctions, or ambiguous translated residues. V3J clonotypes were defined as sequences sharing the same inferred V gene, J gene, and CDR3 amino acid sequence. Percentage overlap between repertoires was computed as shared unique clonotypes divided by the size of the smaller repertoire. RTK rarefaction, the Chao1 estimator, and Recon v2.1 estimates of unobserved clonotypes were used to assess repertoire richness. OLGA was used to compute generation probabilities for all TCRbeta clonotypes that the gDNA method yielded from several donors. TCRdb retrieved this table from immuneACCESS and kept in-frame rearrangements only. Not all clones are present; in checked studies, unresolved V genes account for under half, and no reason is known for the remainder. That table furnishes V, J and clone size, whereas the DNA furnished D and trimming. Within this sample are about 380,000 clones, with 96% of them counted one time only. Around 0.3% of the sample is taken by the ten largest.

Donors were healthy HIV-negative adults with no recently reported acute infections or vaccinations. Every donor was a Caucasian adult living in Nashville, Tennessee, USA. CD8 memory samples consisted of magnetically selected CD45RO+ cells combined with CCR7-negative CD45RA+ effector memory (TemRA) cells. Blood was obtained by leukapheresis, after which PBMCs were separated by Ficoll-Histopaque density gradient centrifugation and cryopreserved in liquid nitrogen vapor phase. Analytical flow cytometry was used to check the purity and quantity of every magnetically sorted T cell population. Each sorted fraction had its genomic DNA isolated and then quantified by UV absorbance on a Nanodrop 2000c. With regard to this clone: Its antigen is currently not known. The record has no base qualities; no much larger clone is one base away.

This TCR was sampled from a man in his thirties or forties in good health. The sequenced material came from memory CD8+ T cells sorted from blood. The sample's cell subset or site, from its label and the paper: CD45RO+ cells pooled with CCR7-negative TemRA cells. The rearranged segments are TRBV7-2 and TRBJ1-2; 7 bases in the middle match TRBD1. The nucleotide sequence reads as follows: TGTGCCAGCAGCTCGGGACAGAACTATGGCTACACCTTC. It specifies CASSSGQNYGYTF.